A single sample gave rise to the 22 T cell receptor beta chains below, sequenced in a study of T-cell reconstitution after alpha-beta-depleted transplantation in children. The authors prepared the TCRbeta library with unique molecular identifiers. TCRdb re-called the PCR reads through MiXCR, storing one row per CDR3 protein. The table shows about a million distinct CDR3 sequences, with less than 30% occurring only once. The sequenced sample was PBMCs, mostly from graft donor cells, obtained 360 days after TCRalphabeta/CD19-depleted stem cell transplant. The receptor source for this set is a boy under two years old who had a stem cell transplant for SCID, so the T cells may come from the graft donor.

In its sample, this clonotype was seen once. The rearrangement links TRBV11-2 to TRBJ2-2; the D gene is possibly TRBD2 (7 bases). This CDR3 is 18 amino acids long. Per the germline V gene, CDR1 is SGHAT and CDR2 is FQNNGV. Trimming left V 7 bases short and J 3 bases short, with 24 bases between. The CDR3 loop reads CASITGLRTGRDTGELFF. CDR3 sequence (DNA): TGTGCCAGCATCACTGGGCTCCGTACAGGGAGGGACACCGGGGAGCTGTTTTTT. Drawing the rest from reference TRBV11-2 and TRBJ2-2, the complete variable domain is EAGVAQSPRYKIIEKRQSVAFWCNPISGHATLYWYQQILGQGPKLLIQFQNNGVVDDSQLPKDRFSAERLKGVDSTLKIQPAKLEDSAVYLCASITGLRTGRDTGELFFGEGSRLTVL.

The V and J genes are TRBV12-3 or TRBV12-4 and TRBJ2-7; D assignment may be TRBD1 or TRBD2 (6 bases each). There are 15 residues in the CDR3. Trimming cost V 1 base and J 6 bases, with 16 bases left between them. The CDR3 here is CASSLGLWGASEQYF. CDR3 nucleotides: TGTGCCAGCAGTTTAGGTTTGTGGGGGGCAAGCGAGCAGTACTTC.

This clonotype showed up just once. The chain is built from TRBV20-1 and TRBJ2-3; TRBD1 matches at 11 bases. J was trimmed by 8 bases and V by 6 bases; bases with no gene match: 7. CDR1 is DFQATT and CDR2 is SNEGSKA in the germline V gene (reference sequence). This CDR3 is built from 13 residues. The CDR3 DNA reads TGCAGTGCGGACAGGGGGCGCGGTGGTACGCAGTATTTT. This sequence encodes CSADRGRGGTQYF.

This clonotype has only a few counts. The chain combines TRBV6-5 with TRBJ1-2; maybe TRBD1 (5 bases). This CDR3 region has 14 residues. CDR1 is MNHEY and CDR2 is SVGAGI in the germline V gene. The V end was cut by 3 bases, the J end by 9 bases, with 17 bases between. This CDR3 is CASSYGATSGSYTF. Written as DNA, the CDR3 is TGTGCCAGCAGTTATGGGGCAACCTCAGGGAGCTACACCTTC.

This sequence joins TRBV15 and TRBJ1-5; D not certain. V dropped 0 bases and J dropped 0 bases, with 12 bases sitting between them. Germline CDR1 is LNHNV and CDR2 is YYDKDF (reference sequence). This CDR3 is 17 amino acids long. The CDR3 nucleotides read TGTGCCACCAGCAGAGATCCGAGGGCCCGTAGCAATCAGCCCCAGCATTTT. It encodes CATSRDPRARSNQPQHF.

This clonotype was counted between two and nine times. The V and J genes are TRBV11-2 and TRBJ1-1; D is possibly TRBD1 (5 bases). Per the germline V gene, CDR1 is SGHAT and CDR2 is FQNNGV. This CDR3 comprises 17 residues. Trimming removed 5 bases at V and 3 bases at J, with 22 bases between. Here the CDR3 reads CASSPTGDGPGDTEAFF. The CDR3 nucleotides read TGTGCCAGCAGCCCGACCGGGGACGGCCCTGGGGACACTGAAGCTTTCTTT.

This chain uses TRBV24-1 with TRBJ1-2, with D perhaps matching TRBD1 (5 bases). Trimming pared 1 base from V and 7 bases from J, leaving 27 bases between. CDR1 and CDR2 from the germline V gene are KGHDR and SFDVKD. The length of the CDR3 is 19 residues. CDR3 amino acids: CATSDFWGFWKESGSGYTF. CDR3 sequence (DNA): TGTGCCACCAGTGATTTTTGGGGGTTTTGGAAGGAGAGTGGTAGTGGCTACACCTTC.

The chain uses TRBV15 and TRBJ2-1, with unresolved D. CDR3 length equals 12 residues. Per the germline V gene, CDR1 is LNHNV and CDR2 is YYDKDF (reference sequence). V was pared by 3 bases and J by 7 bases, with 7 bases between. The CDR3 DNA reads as TGTGCCACCAGCAGTCAGTGGAATGAGCAGTTCTTC. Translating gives CATSSQWNEQFF.

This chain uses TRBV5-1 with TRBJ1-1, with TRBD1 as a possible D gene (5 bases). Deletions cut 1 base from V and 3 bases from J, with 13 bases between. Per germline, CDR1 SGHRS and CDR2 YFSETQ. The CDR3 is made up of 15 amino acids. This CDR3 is CASSLHGVGDTEAFF. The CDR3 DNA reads TGCGCCAGCAGCTTGCACGGGGTGGGGGACACTGAAGCTTTCTTT.

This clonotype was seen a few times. CDR3 nucleotides: TGCGCCAGCAGCTTGGCGTGGGGCGATGAGCAGTTCTTC. Protein sequence: CASSLAWGDEQFF. The chain recombines TRBV5-1 with TRBJ2-1; D may be TRBD1 (5 bases). V lost 0 bases, J lost 8 bases, and 9 bases lay in between. Germline CDR1 and CDR2: SGHRS and YFSETQ. The CDR3 is 13 amino acids.

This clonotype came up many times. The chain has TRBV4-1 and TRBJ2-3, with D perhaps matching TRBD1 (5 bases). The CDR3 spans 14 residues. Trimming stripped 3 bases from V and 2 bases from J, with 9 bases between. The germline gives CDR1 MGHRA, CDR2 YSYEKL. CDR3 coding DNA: TGCGCCAGCAGCCACAAGACAGACACAGATACGCAGTATTTT. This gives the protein CASSHKTDTDTQYF.

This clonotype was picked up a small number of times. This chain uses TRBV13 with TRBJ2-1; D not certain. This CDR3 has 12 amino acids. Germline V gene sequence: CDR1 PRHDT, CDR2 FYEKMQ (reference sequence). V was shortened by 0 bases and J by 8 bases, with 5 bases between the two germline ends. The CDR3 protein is CASSLGWHEQFF. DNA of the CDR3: TGTGCCAGCAGCTTAGGTTGGCATGAGCAGTTCTTC.

CDR3 loop: CASSLDRGHGYTF. In nucleotides, the CDR3 is TGTGCCAGCAGCTTAGACAGGGGACATGGCTACACCTTC. The V and J genes are TRBV7-2 and TRBJ1-2, with 7 bases that match TRBD1. Looked up from germline, CDR1 is SGHTA and CDR2 is FQGNSA. This CDR3 has 13 amino acids. The V segment lost 1 base and the J segment 6 bases; nucleotides outside the gene matches: 2.

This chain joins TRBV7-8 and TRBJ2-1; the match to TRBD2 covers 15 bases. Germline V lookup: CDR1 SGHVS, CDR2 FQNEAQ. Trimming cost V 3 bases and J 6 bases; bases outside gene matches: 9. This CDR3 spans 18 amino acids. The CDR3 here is CASSFGLAGGPMTNEQFF. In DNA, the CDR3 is TGTGCCAGCAGCTTCGGACTAGCGGGGGGGCCTATGACCAATGAGCAGTTCTTC.

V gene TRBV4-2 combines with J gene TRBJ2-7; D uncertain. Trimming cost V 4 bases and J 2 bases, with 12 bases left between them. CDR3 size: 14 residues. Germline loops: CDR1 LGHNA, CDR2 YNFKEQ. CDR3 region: CASSPWARAYEQYF. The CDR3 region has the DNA TGTGCCAGCAGCCCGTGGGCCCGGGCCTACGAGCAGTACTTC.

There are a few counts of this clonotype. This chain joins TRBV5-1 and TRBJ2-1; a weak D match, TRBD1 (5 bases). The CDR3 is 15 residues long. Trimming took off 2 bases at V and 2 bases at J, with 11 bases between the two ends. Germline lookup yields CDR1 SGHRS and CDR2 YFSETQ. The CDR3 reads CASSLGEGAYNEQFF. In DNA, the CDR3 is TGCGCCAGCAGCTTAGGGGAAGGGGCCTACAATGAGCAGTTCTTC. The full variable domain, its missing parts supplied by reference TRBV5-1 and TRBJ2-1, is KAGVTQTPRYLIKTRGQQVTLSCSPISGHRSVSWYQQTPGQGLQFLFEYFSETQRNKGNFPGRFSGRQFSNSRSEMNVSTLELGDSALYLCASSLGEGAYNEQFFGPGTRLTVL.

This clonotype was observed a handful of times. The CDR3 sequence is CASSQIGGVSTDTQYF. CDR3 in DNA: TGCGCCAGCAGCCAAATAGGCGGGGTTAGCACAGATACGCAGTATTTT. The J gene is TRBJ2-3, the V gene TRBV4-1, with D possibly being TRBD2 (6 bases). The CDR3 has 16 residues. V was shortened by 2 bases and J by 0 bases, with 12 bases between the two germline ends. Germline loops: CDR1 MGHRA, CDR2 YSYEKL.

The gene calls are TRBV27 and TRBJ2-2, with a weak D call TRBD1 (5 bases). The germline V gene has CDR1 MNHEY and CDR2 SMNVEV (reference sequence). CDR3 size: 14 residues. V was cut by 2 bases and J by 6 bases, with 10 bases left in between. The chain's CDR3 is CASSLSRAPGELFF. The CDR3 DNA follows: TGTGCCAGCAGTTTAAGCAGGGCCCCCGGGGAGCTGTTTTTT.

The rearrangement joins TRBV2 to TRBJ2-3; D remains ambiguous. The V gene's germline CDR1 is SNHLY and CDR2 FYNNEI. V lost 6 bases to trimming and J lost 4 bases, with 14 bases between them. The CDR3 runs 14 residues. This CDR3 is CASSAGSGADTQYF. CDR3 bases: TGTGCCAGCAGCGCTGGTAGTGGAGCAGATACGCAGTATTTT.

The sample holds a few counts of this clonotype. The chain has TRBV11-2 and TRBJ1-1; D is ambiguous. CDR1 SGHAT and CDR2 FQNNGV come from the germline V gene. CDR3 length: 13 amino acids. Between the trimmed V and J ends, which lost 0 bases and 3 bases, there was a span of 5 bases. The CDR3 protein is CASSLESYTEAFF. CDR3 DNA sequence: TGTGCCAGCAGCTTAGAGAGTTACACTGAAGCTTTCTTT.

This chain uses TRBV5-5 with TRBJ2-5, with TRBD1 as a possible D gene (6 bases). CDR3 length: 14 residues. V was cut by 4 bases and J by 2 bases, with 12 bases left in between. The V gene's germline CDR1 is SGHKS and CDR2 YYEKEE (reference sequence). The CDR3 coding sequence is TGTGCCAGCAGCAACCCTCAGGGGCAAGAGACCCAGTACTTC. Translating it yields CASSNPQGQETQYF.

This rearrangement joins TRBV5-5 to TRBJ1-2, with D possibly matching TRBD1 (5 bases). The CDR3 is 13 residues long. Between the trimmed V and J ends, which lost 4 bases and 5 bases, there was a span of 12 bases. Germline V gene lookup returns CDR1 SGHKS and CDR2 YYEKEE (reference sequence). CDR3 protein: CASSQGPTYGYTF. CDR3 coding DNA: TGTGCCAGCAGCCAGGGACCTACTTATGGCTACACCTTC.